The entry below gives a single T cell receptor (beta chain) sequence along with its context. As handled by the study authors: Reference gene primer amplification in the assay estimated nucleated cell counts. TCRdb keeps only in-frame clones here, not all; method: immunoSEQ multiplex PCR. Clonal size and the V and J genes are those of that table, whereas D and trimming came from the DNA. Of roughly 200,000 clones detected, roughly 89% appear once; the ten largest clones hold approximately 6%. These data belong to a study of blood T cell repertoires in COVID-19. Study-level background: From the United States, Italy and Spain came samples of acute and convalescent COVID-19. The cDNA or gDNA used as material had been derived from T cells, B-cell-depleted T cells, or PBMCs.

Sequencing was done on a sample of peripheral blood. This sequence originates from a man aged 55 to 70 who had recovered from COVID-19.

The CDR3 protein is CASSTTGGNYNEQFF. CDR3 coding DNA: TGTGCCAGCAGTACCACAGGGGGCAATTACAATGAGCAGTTCTTC. The chain links TRBV28 to TRBJ2-1; 9 bases match TRBD1. V lost 5 bases and J lost 4; bases outside the gene matches: 6. The CDR3 consists of 15 residues. Germline CDR1 and CDR2: MDHEN and SYDVKM. The full variable domain, its missing parts supplied by reference TRBV28 and TRBJ2-1, is DVKVTQSSRYLVKRTGEKVFLECVQDMDHENMFWYRQDPGLGLRLIYFSYDVKMKEKGDIPEGYSVSREKKERFSLILESASTNQTSMYLCASSTTGGNYNEQFFGPGTRLTVL.